The 29 T cell receptor beta chains listed next were all sequenced from one sample in a study of T-cell reconstitution after alpha-beta-depleted transplantation in children. Unique molecular identifiers featured in how the TCRbeta library was prepared. TCRdb analysed the PCR reads with MiXCR anew, one entry per CDR3 protein. The table lists about 600,000 distinct CDR3 sequences, 20% to 25% of them singletons, with 11% to 15% in the top ten. The sample in question was PBMCs, mostly from graft donor cells, obtained 360 days after TCRalphabeta/CD19-depleted stem cell transplant. All receptors come from a boy younger than two who had a stem cell transplant for acute myeloid leukemia, so the T cells may come from the graft donor.

The J gene is TRBJ2-7, the V gene TRBV29-1; a weak D match, TRBD1 (6 bases). The CDR3 sequence is 13 residues long. Germline CDR1 and CDR2: SQVTM and ANQGSEA. Trimming removed 1 base at V and 7 bases at J, with 14 bases between. CDR3 residues: CSVEGVGTIEQYF. As DNA, the CDR3 is TGCAGCGTTGAAGGGGTGGGGACAATAGAGCAGTACTTC.

The J gene is TRBJ2-3, the V gene TRBV6-2 or TRBV6-3, with 8 bases that match TRBD2. Germline CDR1 is MNHEY and CDR2 is SVGEGT. The ends lost 6 bases at V and 0 bases at J; junction bases unmatched: 14. The CDR3 has 18 amino acids. CDR3 region: CASSPRHSSGPSTDTQYF. The DNA of the CDR3 is TGTGCCAGCAGCCCCCGGCACTCTAGCGGGCCTAGCACAGATACGCAGTATTTT.

J is TRBJ1-2 and V is TRBV6-5; a weak D match, TRBD1 (5 bases). This CDR3 has 15 amino acids. Germline V CDR1 and CDR2: MNHEY, SVGAGI. Trimming took off 0 bases at V and 6 bases at J, with 14 bases between the two ends. CDR3 DNA: TGTGCCAGCAGTTACTCGATACGGGGGGATAATGGCTACACCTTC. Encoded protein: CASSYSIRGDNGYTF.

This clonotype came up many times. The chain couples TRBV12-3 or TRBV12-4 to TRBJ2-7; TRBD1 matches 8 bases. Trimming at V came to 3 bases and at J to 8 bases, leaving 3 bases not matched to a gene. The CDR3 has 12 amino acids. The CDR3 loop is CASSFGTGKQYV. The CDR3 DNA reads TGTGCCAGCAGTTTCGGGACAGGAAAGCAGTACGTC.

In this sample, this clonotype turned up a few times. The chain is built from TRBV20-1 and TRBJ2-1, with 7 bases identical to TRBD1. Unmatched junction bases numbered 6, after V lost 3 bases and J lost 4 bases. Germline loops: CDR1 DFQATT, CDR2 SNEGSKA (reference sequence). The CDR3 loop spans 14 amino acids. The CDR3 DNA reads TGCAGTGCTAGCACGGGACAGTGGTACAATGAGCAGTTCTTC. Translation gives CSASTGQWYNEQFF.

The chain employs TRBV20-1 and TRBJ2-1, with D perhaps TRBD2 (5 bases). The CDR3 loop spans 14 amino acids. Per germline, CDR1 DFQATT and CDR2 SNEGSKA (reference sequence). Trimming took 0 bases from V and 7 from J, leaving 13 bases between them. The CDR3 protein is CSARDKTTRNEQFF. CDR3 DNA: TGCAGTGCTAGAGATAAGACTACGAGGAATGAGCAGTTCTTC.

The genes are TRBV21-1 and TRBJ2-7; the table's TRBD1 call for D was not verified on the DNA. TRBV21-1 is annotated as a pseudogene. This CDR3 is built from 12 residues. The CDR3 protein is CASSPLSYEQYV. CDR3 coding DNA: TGTGCCAGCAGCCCCCTATCCTACGAGCAGTACGTC.

This clonotype appeared many times. The chain uses TRBV13 and TRBJ2-1; 11 positions match TRBD2. V gave up 5 bases and J gave up 0 bases; unmatched junction bases: 12. The V gene's germline CDR1 is PRHDT and CDR2 FYEKMQ (reference sequence). The CDR3 is 19 residues long. CDR3 in DNA: TGTGCCAGCAGCCCGGGACTAGCGGTTTTTACTAGCTCCTACAATGAGCAGTTCTTC. Amino acid sequence: CASSPGLAVFTSSYNEQFF.

The V and J genes are TRBV20-1 and TRBJ2-5, with 13 bases identical to TRBD2. The J segment lost 2 bases and the V segment lost 0 bases, leaving 9 bases of the junction unmatched. Germline loops: CDR1 DFQATT, CDR2 SNEGSKA (reference sequence). CDR3 length: 18 residues. DNA of the CDR3: TGCAGTGCTAGAGATGAGACTAGCGGGGGGATGGATCAAGAGACCCAGTACTTC. Protein product: CSARDETSGGMDQETQYF.

The J gene is TRBJ1-1, the V gene TRBV2, with D maybe TRBD1 (5 bases). V lost 8 bases to trimming and J lost 0 bases, with 13 bases between them. The CDR3 totals 14 residues. CDR1 is SNHLY and CDR2 is FYNNEI in the germline V gene. The CDR3 reads CASCSWTLNTEAFF. In DNA, the CDR3 is TGTGCCAGCTGTAGTTGGACATTGAACACTGAAGCTTTCTTT.

The genes are TRBV18 and TRBJ1-2; D not resolved. Trimming cost V 2 bases and J 5 bases, with 15 bases left between them. This CDR3 has 15 amino acids. Germline lookup yields CDR1 KGHSH and CDR2 LQKENI. The chain's CDR3 is CASSPFDREPYGYTF. DNA of the CDR3: TGTGCCAGCTCACCATTTGATCGTGAGCCATATGGCTACACCTTC.

This clonotype was detected many times. The chain recombines TRBV9 with TRBJ1-2, with D maybe TRBD1 (6 bases). The CDR3 sequence is 17 residues long. The V end was cut by 0 bases, the J end by 4 bases, with 19 bases between. Germline assignment: CDR1 SGDLS and CDR2 YYNGEE. As DNA, the CDR3 is TGTGCCAGCAGCGTAGAAGATTTTCCAGGGGCAGGCTATGGCTACACCTTC. Protein sequence: CASSVEDFPGAGYGYTF. The full variable domain, rest sourced from reference TRBV9 and TRBJ1-2, is DSGVTQTPKHLITATGQRVTLRCSPRSGDLSVYWYQQSLDQGLQFLIQYYNGEERAKGNILERFSAQQFPDLHSELNLSSLELGDSALYFCASSVEDFPGAGYGYTFGSGTRLTVV.

This clonotype has at least ten counts. This chain links TRBV20-1 with TRBJ2-5; TRBD1 agrees at 8 bases. Germline CDR1 is DFQATT and CDR2 is SNEGSKA (reference sequence). J lost 4 bases, V lost 3 bases, and 4 bases had no gene match. The CDR3 runs 13 residues. DNA for the CDR3: TGCAGTGCTAGTGGACAGGGTGGAGAGACCCAGTACTTC. Amino acids: CSASGQGGETQYF.

This clonotype appeared a single time. V and J are TRBV7-2 and TRBJ2-1; 8 nucleotides align to TRBD2. Looked up from germline, CDR1 is SGHTA and CDR2 is FQGNSA. Unmatched junction bases numbered 11, after V lost 1 base and J lost 9 bases. The CDR3 contains 16 residues. CDR3 sequence reads: CASSLVQTSVRGEQFF. The CDR3 nucleotides are TGTGCCAGCAGCTTAGTCCAGACTAGCGTCAGGGGTGAGCAGTTCTTC.

This clonotype was seen ten or more times. The J gene is TRBJ2-3, the V gene TRBV29-1; tentatively, D is TRBD2 (5 bases). Germline V gene sequence: CDR1 SQVTM, CDR2 ANQGSEA. The CDR3 extends over 11 amino acids. V was shortened by 3 bases and J by 6 bases, with 7 bases between the two germline ends. The CDR3, as DNA: TGCAGCGTTGAGGACTTCGATACGCAGTATTTT. Translated, it gives CSVEDFDTQYF.

V is TRBV29-1 and J is TRBJ2-5; maybe TRBD2 (5 bases). Between the trimmed V and J ends, which lost 0 bases and 8 bases, there was a span of 19 bases. The CDR3 has 15 amino acids. Germline V CDR1 and CDR2: SQVTM, ANQGSEA. In DNA, the CDR3 is TGCAGCGTTGAAGATACCTTGCGGATTCCGGGAACCCAGTACTTC. Translated, it gives CSVEDTLRIPGTQYF.

This clonotype has a count of ten or more. The chain links TRBV28 to TRBJ2-3, with D hard to call. CDR1 and CDR2 from the germline V gene are MDHEN and SYDVKM. The CDR3 has 12 residues. V was trimmed by 5 bases and J by 2 bases, leaving 5 bases between them. The CDR3 DNA reads TGTGCCAGCAGTATATACACAGATACGCAGTATTTT. Residues: CASSIYTDTQYF.

This clonotype was picked up many times. The CDR3 sequence: CASSQSHSGGPYEQYF. The CDR3 bases are TGCGCCAGCAGCCAATCCCATTCAGGGGGCCCCTACGAGCAGTACTTC. The J gene is TRBJ2-7, the V gene TRBV4-3; 8 bases line up with TRBD1. Trimming at V came to 2 bases and at J to 2 bases, leaving 8 bases not matched to a gene. The CDR3 has 16 residues. Per germline, CDR1 LGHNA and CDR2 YSLEER.

This clonotype was counted a few times. The chain uses TRBV29-1 and TRBJ2-3; 9 bases are a match to TRBD2. Germline V lookup: CDR1 SQVTM, CDR2 ANQGSEA. V was clipped by 3 bases and J by 1 base; unmatched bases: 5. The CDR3 has 15 residues. The CDR3 loop is CSVDGVAGGTDTQYF. The CDR3 DNA reads TGCAGCGTTGACGGAGTAGCGGGGGGCACAGATACGCAGTATTTT.

This clonotype was counted ten times or more. The chain links TRBV20-1 to TRBJ2-2; D is uncertain. Germline V gene lookup returns CDR1 DFQATT and CDR2 SNEGSKA (reference sequence). CDR3 length: 11 amino acids. V was clipped by 5 bases and J by 7 bases, with 8 bases between them. CDR3 in amino acids: CSALIYGELFF. CDR3 sequence (DNA): TGCAGTGCTCTCATTTACGGGGAGCTGTTTTTT.

V gene TRBV20-1 combines with J gene TRBJ2-7; TRBD2 agrees at 8 bases. V lost 2 bases and J lost 2; bases outside the gene matches: 11. The CDR3 loop spans 16 amino acids. Germline CDR1 DFQATT, CDR2 SNEGSKA (reference sequence). DNA of the CDR3: TGCAGTGCTAGAAGTGGTGCGGGGGGCCCTCCCTACGAGCAGTACGTC. Translating it yields CSARSGAGGPPYEQYV.

The table lists this clonotype with a few counts. As DNA, the CDR3 is TGTGCCAGCACGCAACTCGGCGGGGCACCCCTCCACTTT. The encoded protein is CASTQLGGAPLHF. The chain recombines TRBV7-2 with TRBJ1-6, with no clear D. Germline V lookup: CDR1 SGHTA, CDR2 FQGNSA. V was pared by 7 bases and J by 11 bases, with 15 bases between. The CDR3 loop spans 13 amino acids.

This clonotype was counted ten times or more. The CDR3 here is CASSLERGRETQYF. The CDR3 DNA is TGTGCCAGCAGCTTAGAGCGGGGGAGGGAGACCCAGTACTTC. The chain employs TRBV7-2 and TRBJ2-5; 8 positions agree with TRBD2. This CDR3 contains 14 residues. V was pared by 1 base and J by 5 bases, with 3 bases of the junction left unmatched. CDR1 is SGHTA and CDR2 is FQGNSA in the germline V gene.

This clonotype came up many times. The CDR3 loop reads CSATFDSNEQFF. CDR3 DNA sequence: TGCAGCGCGACCTTTGACAGTAATGAGCAGTTCTTC. J is TRBJ2-1 and V is TRBV20-1; the D gene is possibly TRBD1 (5 bases). The germline gives CDR1 DFQATT, CDR2 SNEGSKA (reference sequence). CDR3 length: 12 amino acids.

The rearrangement joins TRBV7-2 to TRBJ1-5, with a weak D call TRBD1 (6 bases). CDR3 size: 17 residues. V was cut by 5 bases and J by 2 bases, with 19 bases left in between. Germline V lookup: CDR1 SGHTA, CDR2 FQGNSA. Here the CDR3 DNA reads TGTGCCAGCAGCCATACTACAGGGACGGGAGGCAATCAGCCCCAGCATTTT. Protein sequence: CASSHTTGTGGNQPQHF.

The chain employs TRBV6-5 and TRBJ2-1; 8 bases are a match to TRBD2. V lost 0 bases, J lost 4 bases, and 2 bases stayed unmatched. There are 15 residues in the CDR3. The germline V gene encodes CDR1 MNHEY and CDR2 SVGAGI. Written as DNA, the CDR3 is TGTGCCAGCAGTTACTCGATAGCGGGGTACAATGAGCAGTTCTTC. Its protein product is CASSYSIAGYNEQFF.

The genes are TRBV20-1 and TRBJ2-7; 9 positions agree with TRBD2. Germline V gene sequence: CDR1 DFQATT, CDR2 SNEGSKA (reference sequence). This CDR3 has 15 residues. V shed 4 bases and J 3 bases; nucleotides not matched to a gene: 10. CDR3 sequence reads: CSATFLYSGGYEQYV. CDR3 nucleotides: TGCAGTGCTACCTTTCTATATAGCGGGGGCTACGAGCAGTACGTC.

This clonotype showed up many times. This chain connects TRBV28 to TRBJ2-3; a possible D gene is TRBD1 (6 bases). With 2 bases removed from V and 5 bases from J, the gap between germline ends came to 17 bases. In germline, CDR1 is MDHEN, CDR2 SYDVKM. This CDR3 has 16 amino acids. This CDR3 is CASSLSRRGRLDTQYF. DNA of the CDR3: TGTGCCAGCAGTTTAAGTCGCAGGGGTCGTCTAGATACGCAGTATTTT.

This clonotype has only a few counts. The CDR3: CSAPGASGTEAFF. CDR3 in DNA: TGCAGTGCCCCCGGGGCGAGCGGCACTGAAGCTTTCTTT. The J gene is TRBJ1-1, the V gene TRBV20-1; a weak D match, TRBD1 (5 bases). Germline CDR1 is DFQATT and CDR2 is SNEGSKA (reference sequence). The CDR3 loop spans 13 amino acids. Trimming stripped 6 bases from V and 4 bases from J, with 15 bases between.